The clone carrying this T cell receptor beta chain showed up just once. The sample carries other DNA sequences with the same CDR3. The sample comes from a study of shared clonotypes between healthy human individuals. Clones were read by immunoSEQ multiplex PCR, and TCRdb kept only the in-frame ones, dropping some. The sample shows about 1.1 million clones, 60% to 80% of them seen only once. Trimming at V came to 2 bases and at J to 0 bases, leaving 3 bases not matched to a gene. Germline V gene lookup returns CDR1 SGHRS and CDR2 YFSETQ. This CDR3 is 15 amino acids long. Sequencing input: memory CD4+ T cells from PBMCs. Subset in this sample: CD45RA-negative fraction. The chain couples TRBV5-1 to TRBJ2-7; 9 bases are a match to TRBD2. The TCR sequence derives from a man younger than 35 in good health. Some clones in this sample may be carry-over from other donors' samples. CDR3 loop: CASSLVAGVSYEQYF. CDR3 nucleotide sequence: TGCGCCAGCAGCTTAGTAGCGGGAGTCTCCTACGAGCAGTACTTC.